These T cell receptor beta chains were read from a single sample in a study of blood T cell repertoires in COVID-19. The table came from immunoSEQ multiplex PCR; TCRdb's copy has only in-frame clones and leaves some out. The profile covers around 400,000 clones, with 87% appearing a single time and about 10% taken by the ten largest. Sequenced: peripheral blood. Receptors were obtained from a woman aged 25-40 years with COVID-19, enrolled during active disease. Each CDR3 is given with its conserved first and last residue. The D gene is left open where the match is weak. The size entry is marked missing in some rows and otherwise reads once, few, many or a size class.

v_call: TRBV28; d_call: TRBD1; j_call: TRBJ2-2; clone_size: NA; cdr3_nt: TGTGCCAGCAGTTTATTAGGGGGCCCGAACACCGGGGAGCTGTTTTTT; cdr3_aa: CASSLLGGPNTGELFF
v_call: TRBV11-3; d_call: TRBD1; j_call: TRBJ2-1; clone_size: NA; cdr3_nt: TGTGCCAGCAGCTCCCAGGACAGGCCCGGGGATGAGCAGTTCTTC; cdr3_aa: CASSSQDRPGDEQFF
v_call: TRBV5-1; d_call: NA; j_call: TRBJ2-3; clone_size: NA; cdr3_nt: TGCGCCAGCTCACAGCGGGATACGCAGTATTTT; cdr3_aa: CASSQRDTQYF
v_call: TRBV29-1; d_call: TRBD2; j_call: TRBJ2-1; clone_size: NA; cdr3_nt: TGCAGCGTGGGACGTAGCGGGGAGCAGTTCTTC; cdr3_aa: CSVGRSGEQFF
v_call: TRBV18; d_call: NA; j_call: TRBJ1-1; clone_size: NA; cdr3_nt: TGTGCCAGCTCACCCCTACAAGGGGGGGCCGGTGAAGCTTTCTTT; cdr3_aa: CASSPLQGGAGEAFF
v_call: TRBV6-5; d_call: TRBD1; j_call: TRBJ1-5; clone_size: few; cdr3_nt: TGTGCCAGCAGTTCGGAGGGGGCAAGCAATCAGCCCCAGCATTTT; cdr3_aa: CASSSEGASNQPQHF
v_call: TRBV28; d_call: NA; j_call: TRBJ1-3; clone_size: NA; cdr3_nt: TGTGCCAGCAGTACTCGGGGCAGGGGCTACTCTGGAAACACCATATATTTT; cdr3_aa: CASSTRGRGYSGNTIYF
v_call: TRBV5-8; d_call: TRBD1; j_call: TRBJ2-7; clone_size: NA; cdr3_nt: TGTGCCAGTCTATCGGGACAGGGGGGGCTGGAGCAGTACTTC; cdr3_aa: CASLSGQGGLEQYF
v_call: TRBV6-5; d_call: NA; j_call: TRBJ2-7; clone_size: NA; cdr3_nt: TGTGCCAGCAGTTACTCGAGGGCCCACAGGGTCTACGAGCAGTACTTC; cdr3_aa: CASSYSRAHRVYEQYF
v_call: TRBV12-3/TRBV12-4; d_call: NA; j_call: TRBJ2-7; clone_size: NA; cdr3_nt: TGTGCCAGCAGTTTAGCCAGGTACGAGCAGTACTTC; cdr3_aa: CASSLARYEQYF
v_call: TRBV28; d_call: NA; j_call: TRBJ2-3; clone_size: NA; cdr3_nt: TGTGCCAGCAGTCTCGAACGGGGCACAGATACGCAGTATTTT; cdr3_aa: CASSLERGTDTQYF
v_call: TRBV5-1; d_call: TRBD1; j_call: TRBJ2-3; clone_size: NA; cdr3_nt: TGCGCCAGCAGCGAGGACAGGGCAGGCACAGATACGCAGTATTTT; cdr3_aa: CASSEDRAGTDTQYF
v_call: TRBV7-9; d_call: NA; j_call: TRBJ2-5; clone_size: NA; cdr3_nt: TGTGCCAGCAGCCCACCTAACTTACAAGAGACCCAGTACTTC; cdr3_aa: CASSPPNLQETQYF
v_call: TRBV5-1; d_call: NA; j_call: TRBJ1-2; clone_size: NA; cdr3_nt: TGCGCCAGCAGCGAGGCCACGGCCACGAATAACTATGGCTACACCTTC; cdr3_aa: CASSEATATNNYGYTF
v_call: TRBV11-2; d_call: TRBD1; j_call: TRBJ1-6; clone_size: NA; cdr3_nt: TGTGCCAGCAGCCCGGGACAGGGCGGGGTGGATTCACCCCTCCACTTT; cdr3_aa: CASSPGQGGVDSPLHF
v_call: TRBV6-5; d_call: NA; j_call: TRBJ2-2; clone_size: NA; cdr3_nt: TGTGCCAGCATGGCTCCGGGAGCAGGCACCGGGGAGCTGTTTTTT; cdr3_aa: CASMAPGAGTGELFF
v_call: TRBV7-9; d_call: TRBD2; j_call: TRBJ2-1; clone_size: NA; cdr3_nt: TGTGCCAGCAGCCGCTCTAGCGGGATGGTGGATGAGCAGTTCTTC; cdr3_aa: CASSRSSGMVDEQFF
v_call: TRBV6-4; d_call: TRBD2; j_call: TRBJ2-2; clone_size: few; cdr3_nt: TGTGCCAGCAGTCACTCCCCTAGCGGGGATACCGGGGAGCTGTTTTTT; cdr3_aa: CASSHSPSGDTGELFF
v_call: TRBV4-3; d_call: TRBD1; j_call: TRBJ2-7; clone_size: NA; cdr3_nt: TGCGCCAGCAGCCAAACTATACTAATGATTGCGGACAGGGGAAACGAGCAGTACTTC; cdr3_aa: CASSQTILMIADRGNEQYF
v_call: TRBV7-2; d_call: TRBD2; j_call: TRBJ2-7; clone_size: NA; cdr3_nt: TGTGCCAGCAGCTTAGCAGGGGTAGCGGGAGGGCCTTGGGCCTCCTACGAGCAGTACTTC; cdr3_aa: CASSLAGVAGGPWASYEQYF
v_call: TRBV10-3; d_call: TRBD1; j_call: TRBJ2-1; clone_size: NA; cdr3_nt: TGTGCCATCAGTCTCAGGGGGCCAGGTGAGCAGTTCTTC; cdr3_aa: CAISLRGPGEQFF
v_call: TRBV28; d_call: TRBD1; j_call: TRBJ2-7; clone_size: NA; cdr3_nt: TGTGCCAGCAGTTCGGGACAGGGAAACTACGAGCAGTACTTC; cdr3_aa: CASSSGQGNYEQYF
v_call: TRBV19; d_call: NA; j_call: TRBJ2-3; clone_size: NA; cdr3_nt: TGTGCCAGTAGTACCCTGGGGCCCACAGATACGCAGTATTTT; cdr3_aa: CASSTLGPTDTQYF
v_call: TRBV27; d_call: NA; j_call: TRBJ1-2; clone_size: NA; cdr3_nt: TGTGCCAGCAGCCCGGGGGGCCACAACTATGGCTACACCTTC; cdr3_aa: CASSPGGHNYGYTF
v_call: TRBV7-9; d_call: NA; j_call: TRBJ1-6; clone_size: NA; cdr3_nt: TGTGCCAGCAGCGCCCGACAGACAATCAATTCACCCCTCCACTTT; cdr3_aa: CASSARQTINSPLHF
v_call: TRBV3-1/TRBV3-2; d_call: NA; j_call: TRBJ2-5; clone_size: NA; cdr3_nt: TGTGCCAGCAGCCAGCTGGAGGGGCAAGAGACCCAGTACTTC; cdr3_aa: CASSQLEGQETQYF
v_call: TRBV30; d_call: TRBD1; j_call: TRBJ1-1; clone_size: NA; cdr3_nt: TGTGCCTGGAGCCTCAGGGGGCAGAACACTGAAGCTTTCTTT; cdr3_aa: CAWSLRGQNTEAFF
v_call: TRBV3-1/TRBV3-2; d_call: NA; j_call: TRBJ2-4; clone_size: NA; cdr3_nt: TGTGCCAGCAGCCAGCGAGGAACCAAAAACATTCAGTACTTC; cdr3_aa: CASSQRGTKNIQYF
v_call: TRBV19; d_call: TRBD1; j_call: TRBJ2-7; clone_size: NA; cdr3_nt: TGTGCCAGTAGTAGATACCGGGACAGCGGCTACGAGCAGTACTTC; cdr3_aa: CASSRYRDSGYEQYF
v_call: TRBV29-1; d_call: NA; j_call: TRBJ1-1; clone_size: NA; cdr3_nt: TGCAGCGTTGAAGCCAGGAACACTGAAGCTTTCTTT; cdr3_aa: CSVEARNTEAFF
v_call: TRBV28; d_call: NA; j_call: TRBJ2-3; clone_size: NA; cdr3_nt: TGTGCCAGCAGTTTCGGAGGATTGTGGGATACGCAGTATTTT; cdr3_aa: CASSFGGLWDTQYF
v_call: TRBV19; d_call: TRBD1; j_call: TRBJ1-5; clone_size: NA; cdr3_nt: TGTGCCAGTAGTATAGGAACAGGGGGCAATCAGCCCCAGCATTTT; cdr3_aa: CASSIGTGGNQPQHF
v_call: TRBV28; d_call: TRBD2; j_call: TRBJ2-5; clone_size: NA; cdr3_nt: TGTGCCACCGGGAGGTTTTTTCGTGAAGAGACCCAGTACTTC; cdr3_aa: CATGRFFREETQYF
v_call: TRBV3-1/TRBV3-2; d_call: NA; j_call: TRBJ1-1; clone_size: NA; cdr3_nt: TGTGCCAGCAGCCAGTTTTACAGGCCGAACACTGAAGCTTTCTTT; cdr3_aa: CASSQFYRPNTEAFF
v_call: TRBV11-2; d_call: NA; j_call: TRBJ2-1; clone_size: NA; cdr3_nt: TGTGCCAGCAGCTTAGACCCGAGGGCACCCGAGCAGTTCTTC; cdr3_aa: CASSLDPRAPEQFF
v_call: TRBV7-2; d_call: TRBD2; j_call: TRBJ2-2; clone_size: NA; cdr3_nt: TGTGCCAGCAGCTCGGGACTAGCGGGATTGAACACCGGGGAGCTGTTTTTT; cdr3_aa: CASSSGLAGLNTGELFF
v_call: TRBV7-9; d_call: NA; j_call: TRBJ2-5; clone_size: NA; cdr3_nt: TGTGCCAGCAGCCCCGCTAGGAGGGTCCGAGAGACCCAGTACTTC; cdr3_aa: CASSPARRVRETQYF
v_call: TRBV11-2; d_call: NA; j_call: TRBJ1-2; clone_size: NA; cdr3_nt: TGTGCCAGCAGCGCACAGGATTATGGCTACACCTTC; cdr3_aa: CASSAQDYGYTF
v_call: TRBV7-2; d_call: NA; j_call: TRBJ2-7; clone_size: NA; cdr3_nt: TGTGCCAGCAGCTCCAGACAGTGGGGCTACGAGCAGTACTTC; cdr3_aa: CASSSRQWGYEQYF
v_call: TRBV5-4; d_call: TRBD2; j_call: TRBJ2-7; clone_size: NA; cdr3_nt: TGTGCCAGCAGCCCGGGACTAGCGGGAGTAGGGGAGCAGTACTTC; cdr3_aa: CASSPGLAGVGEQYF
v_call: TRBV19; d_call: TRBD1; j_call: TRBJ1-3; clone_size: NA; cdr3_nt: TGTGCCAGTAGTCTCCGACAGGGCTCTGGAAACACCATATATTTT; cdr3_aa: CASSLRQGSGNTIYF
v_call: TRBV19; d_call: NA; j_call: TRBJ2-2; clone_size: NA; cdr3_nt: TGTGCCAGTATCCAGCGCCACACCGGGGAGCTGTTTTTT; cdr3_aa: CASIQRHTGELFF
v_call: TRBV19; d_call: NA; j_call: TRBJ1-6; clone_size: NA; cdr3_nt: TGTGCCAGTAGTATAACCCAGGGAATGAGAAATTCACCCCTCCACTTT; cdr3_aa: CASSITQGMRNSPLHF
v_call: TRBV3-1/TRBV3-2; d_call: NA; j_call: TRBJ2-1; clone_size: NA; cdr3_nt: TGTGCCAGCAGCCAGGCCAGAGCGGGCCTCTACAATGAGCAGTTCTTC; cdr3_aa: CASSQARAGLYNEQFF
v_call: TRBV5-4; d_call: TRBD2; j_call: TRBJ2-7; clone_size: NA; cdr3_nt: TGTGCCAGCAGAGTAGGCGGGAGGACCTACGAGCAGTACTTC; cdr3_aa: CASRVGGRTYEQYF
v_call: TRBV18; d_call: TRBD2; j_call: TRBJ2-7; clone_size: NA; cdr3_nt: TGTGCCAGCTCTCCCGGGACTAGCGGGAGGCTTGGCGAGCAGTACTTC; cdr3_aa: CASSPGTSGRLGEQYF
v_call: TRBV19; d_call: TRBD1; j_call: TRBJ1-6; clone_size: once; cdr3_nt: TGTGCCAGTAGCGCAGCAGGGGGGTATCGGTCACCCCTCCACTTT; cdr3_aa: CASSAAGGYRSPLHF
v_call: TRBV13; d_call: NA; j_call: TRBJ2-7; clone_size: NA; cdr3_nt: TGTGCCAGCAGCTTGCCCTCGGACAGTTACGAGCAGTACTTC; cdr3_aa: CASSLPSDSYEQYF
v_call: TRBV4-1; d_call: NA; j_call: TRBJ2-5; clone_size: once; cdr3_nt: TGCGCCAGCAGCCAACCGGGAAGGACCAAGGAGACCCAGTACTTC; cdr3_aa: CASSQPGRTKETQYF
v_call: TRBV10-1; d_call: NA; j_call: TRBJ1-1; clone_size: few; cdr3_nt: TGCGCCAGCAGTGAGACACCCCGGGGCACTGAAGCTTTCTTT; cdr3_aa: CASSETPRGTEAFF
v_call: TRBV6-6; d_call: TRBD2; j_call: TRBJ2-5; clone_size: NA; cdr3_nt: TGTGCCAGCAAGGGACTAGCGGGAGAAGGGGAGACCCAGTACTTC; cdr3_aa: CASKGLAGEGETQYF
v_call: TRBV9; d_call: NA; j_call: TRBJ2-2; clone_size: NA; cdr3_nt: TGTGCCAGCAGCGTAGAGTCGGCCGGGGAGCTGTTTTTT; cdr3_aa: CASSVESAGELFF
v_call: TRBV5-8; d_call: NA; j_call: TRBJ2-5; clone_size: NA; cdr3_nt: TGTGCCAGCAGCTACCGGCGGGCTAGTGAGACCCAGTACTTC; cdr3_aa: CASSYRRASETQYF